The 16 T cell receptor beta chains below come from one sample, sequenced in a study of cytomegalovirus exposure and HLA in healthy donors. Primers included in the PCR were 60 Vbeta and 13 Jbeta primers. Measured with immunoSEQ multiplex PCR; TCRdb has only the in-frame clones, and not every one. The profile shows about 80,000 clones, 79% of them singletons. The sequenced sample consisted of PBMCs. All receptors derive from a man under 40 in good health and CMV-seronegative.

The chain carries TRBV6-4 and TRBJ1-6; tentative D call: TRBD1 (5 bases). The CDR3 spans 13 residues. Germline CDR1 and CDR2: MRHNA and SNTAGT. Deletions cut 3 bases from V and 9 bases from J, with 9 bases between. The CDR3 loop is CASSDGRGSPLHF. The CDR3 region has the DNA TGTGCCAGCAGTGATGGTAGGGGTTCACCCCTCCACTTT.

The chain couples TRBV5-4 to TRBJ2-3; 7 positions match TRBD2. Trimming took 5 bases from V and 1 from J; bases not matched to a gene: 4. The CDR3 totals 14 residues. Germline V gene sequence: CDR1 SGHNT, CDR2 YYREEE (reference sequence). In DNA form, the CDR3 reads TGTGCCAGCAGTCGACGGGAGGGCACAGATACGCAGTATTTT. Translated: CASSRREGTDTQYF.

The V and J genes are TRBV4-2 and TRBJ2-7; TRBD1 agrees at 7 bases. Germline values: CDR1 LGHNA, CDR2 YNFKEQ. V was pared by 1 base and J by 6 bases, with 12 bases of the junction left unmatched. This CDR3 spans 16 amino acids. Written as DNA, the CDR3 is TGTGCCAGCAGCCAAGGGACTGGGACAGACCTTCGCGAGCAGTACTTC. Amino acid sequence: CASSQGTGTDLREQYF.

V and J are TRBV6-5 and TRBJ2-5; 13 bases map to TRBD2. This CDR3 spans 14 amino acids. V gave up 7 bases and J gave up 5 bases; unmatched junction bases: 4. Germline-derived CDR1 and CDR2 are MNHEY and SVGAGI. The CDR3 sequence is CASTGLAGDETQYF. CDR3 DNA: TGTGCCAGCACCGGACTAGCGGGAGACGAGACCCAGTACTTC.

This clone was recorded once. The V gene is TRBV7-9, the J gene TRBJ1-5; D is undetermined. This CDR3 comprises 19 residues. V was trimmed by 1 base and J by 2 bases, leaving 21 bases between them. Germline CDR1 reads SEHNR; CDR2 reads FQNEAQ (reference sequence). The CDR3 sequence: CASSLDLSWGGKGNQPQHF. CDR3 DNA sequence: TGTGCCAGCAGCTTAGATTTATCGTGGGGAGGGAAAGGCAATCAGCCCCAGCATTTT.

This clone was seen a single time. For the CDR3, the DNA is TGTGCCAGCAGCTCAGGGACTGGGTTTGGCTACACCTTC. Residues: CASSSGTGFGYTF. The rearrangement links TRBV11-2 to TRBJ1-2, with D tentatively TRBD1 (5 bases). The CDR3 totals 13 residues. Germline values: CDR1 SGHAT, CDR2 FQNNGV. Trimming pared 4 bases from V and 7 bases from J, leaving 13 bases between.

The chain employs TRBV4-2 and TRBJ1-3; D is undetermined. Trimming left V 4 bases short and J 0 bases short, with 10 bases between. Germline loops: CDR1 LGHNA, CDR2 YNFKEQ. The CDR3 is 15 amino acids. This CDR3 reads CASSPDRSSGNTIYF. CDR3 in DNA: TGTGCCAGCAGCCCAGACCGGAGCTCTGGAAACACCATATATTTT.

This clone occurred a few times. The chain links TRBV9 to TRBJ2-1, with D unclear. The V gene lost 4 bases and the J gene lost 0 bases, with 11 bases spanning the gap. Per the germline V gene, CDR1 is SGDLS and CDR2 is YYNGEE. The CDR3 length is 15 residues. The CDR3 coding sequence is TGTGCCAGCAGCTCATACGAGAGCTCCTACAATGAGCAGTTCTTC. This translates into CASSSYESSYNEQFF.

The V gene is TRBV6-6, the J gene TRBJ2-7; perhaps TRBD1 as D (6 bases). Trimming stripped 4 bases from V and 3 bases from J, with 10 bases between. The CDR3 is made up of 13 amino acids. The germline CDR1 and CDR2 sequences are MNHNY and SVGAGI (reference sequence). The CDR3 reads CASSLATGYEQYF. The CDR3, as DNA: TGTGCCAGCAGTTTAGCGACAGGCTACGAGCAGTACTTC.

This clone was counted between two and nine times. One end of the junction fails to match germline, which may point to a read error. The V gene is TRBV9, the J gene TRBJ2-5; D not certain. Germline V gene sequence: CDR1 SGDLS, CDR2 YYNGEE. The CDR3 has 14 amino acids. CDR3 coding DNA: TGTGCGAGCACTACCGGTCCTACTGAAGAGACCCAGTACTTC. It codes for CASTTGPTEETQYF.

The rearrangement links TRBV6-5 to TRBJ1-1, with D unresolved. Between the trimmed V and J ends, which lost 2 bases and 1 base, there was a span of 14 bases. The CDR3 has 16 amino acids. Germline V CDR1 and CDR2: MNHEY, SVGAGI. This CDR3 reads CASSYDYVAGNTEAFF. The CDR3 nucleotides are TGTGCCAGCAGTTACGACTACGTCGCGGGGAACACTGAAGCTTTCTTT.

Only a few counts were recorded for this clone. J is TRBJ2-3 and V is TRBV19; 8 positions match TRBD2. V was clipped by 6 bases and J by 4 bases; unmatched bases: 9. The CDR3 loop spans 15 amino acids. Germline V CDR1 and CDR2: LNHDA, SQIVND (reference sequence). This CDR3 reads CASRGLAGYPDTQYF. As DNA, the CDR3 is TGTGCCAGTAGAGGGTTAGCGGGGTATCCAGATACGCAGTATTTT.

The chain recombines TRBV27 with TRBJ2-1; 9 bases line up with TRBD2. V lost 1 base to trimming and J lost 3 bases; unmatched junction nucleotides: 10. Looked up from germline, CDR1 is MNHEY and CDR2 is SMNVEV (reference sequence). The CDR3 is 18 residues long. Written as DNA, the CDR3 is TGTGCCAGCAGTTTATTTCCAGCGGGAGGAGTAAACTACAATGAGCAGTTCTTC. Translated, it gives CASSLFPAGGVNYNEQFF.

The chain joins TRBV13 to TRBJ2-5; 11 nucleotides agree with TRBD2. The germline gives CDR1 PRHDT, CDR2 FYEKMQ (reference sequence). V lost 5 bases and J lost 2; bases outside the gene matches: 4. The CDR3 totals 15 residues. The DNA for the CDR3 is TGTGCCAGCAGCCGGGGACTAGCGGCACAAGAGACCCAGTACTTC. Amino acids: CASSRGLAAQETQYF.

The V and J genes are TRBV5-1 and TRBJ2-3; possibly TRBD1 for D (5 bases). CDR3 length equals 14 residues. CDR1 and CDR2 (germline): SGHRS, YFSETQ. Trimming left V 2 bases short and J 2 bases short, with 9 bases between. CDR3 sequence (DNA): TGCGCCAGCAGCTTAGCACAGGACACAGATACGCAGTATTTT. Translation: CASSLAQDTDTQYF. Looking up the rest from reference TRBV5-1 and TRBJ2-3 gives the full variable domain: KAGVTQTPRYLIKTRGQQVTLSCSPISGHRSVSWYQQTPGQGLQFLFEYFSETQRNKGNFPGRFSGRQFSNSRSEMNVSTLELGDSALYLCASSLAQDTDTQYFGPGTRLTVL.

This chain connects TRBV29-1 to TRBJ2-1, with 9 bases lining up with TRBD1. Looked up from germline, CDR1 is SQVTM and CDR2 is ANQGSEA. This CDR3 is 12 amino acids long. With V trimmed by 7 bases and J by 5 bases, 3 bases remained unmatched. In nucleotides, the CDR3 is TGCAGCGGCCGGACAGGGGACAATGAGCAGTTCTTC. This gives the protein CSGRTGDNEQFF.